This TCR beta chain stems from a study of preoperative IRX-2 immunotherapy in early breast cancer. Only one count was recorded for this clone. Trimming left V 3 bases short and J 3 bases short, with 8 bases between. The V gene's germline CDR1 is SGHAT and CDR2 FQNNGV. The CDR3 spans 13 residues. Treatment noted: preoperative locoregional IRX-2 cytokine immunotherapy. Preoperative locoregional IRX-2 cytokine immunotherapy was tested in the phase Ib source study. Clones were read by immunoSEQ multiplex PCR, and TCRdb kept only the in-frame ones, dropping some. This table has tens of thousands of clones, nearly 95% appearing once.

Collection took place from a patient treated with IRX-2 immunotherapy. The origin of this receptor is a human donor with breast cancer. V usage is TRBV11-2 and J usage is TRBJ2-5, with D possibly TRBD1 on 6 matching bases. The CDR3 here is CASSLRQEETQYF. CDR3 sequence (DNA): TGTGCCAGCAGCTTGAGACAGGAAGAGACCCAGTACTTC.